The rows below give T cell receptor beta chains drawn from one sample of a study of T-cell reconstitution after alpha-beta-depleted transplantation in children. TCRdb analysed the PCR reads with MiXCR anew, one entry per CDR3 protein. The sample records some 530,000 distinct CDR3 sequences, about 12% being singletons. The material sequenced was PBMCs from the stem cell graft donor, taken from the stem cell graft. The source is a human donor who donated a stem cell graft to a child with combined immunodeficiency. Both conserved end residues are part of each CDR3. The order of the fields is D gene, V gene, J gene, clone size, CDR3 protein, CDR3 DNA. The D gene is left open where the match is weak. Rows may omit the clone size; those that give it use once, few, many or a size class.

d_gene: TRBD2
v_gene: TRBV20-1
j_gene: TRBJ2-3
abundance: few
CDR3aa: CSARMASGADTQYF
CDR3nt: TGCAGTGCTAGAATGGCTAGCGGAGCAGATACGCAGTATTTT

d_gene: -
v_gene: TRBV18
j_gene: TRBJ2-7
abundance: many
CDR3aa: CASSPADSSYEQYF
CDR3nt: TGCGCCAGCAGCCCGGCGGACAGTTCCTACGAGCAGTACTTC

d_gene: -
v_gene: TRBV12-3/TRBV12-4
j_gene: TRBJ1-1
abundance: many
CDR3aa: CARLGRRPEAFF
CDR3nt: TGTGCCAGACTGGGACGACGCCCTGAAGCTTTCTTT

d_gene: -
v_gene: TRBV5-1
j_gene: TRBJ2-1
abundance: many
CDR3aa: CASSLEGGPSEQFF
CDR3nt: TGCGCCAGCAGCTTGGAAGGGGGGCCCAGTGAGCAGTTCTTC

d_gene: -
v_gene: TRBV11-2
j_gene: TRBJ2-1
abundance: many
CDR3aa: CASSLKDPQFF
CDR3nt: TGTGCCAGCAGCTTAAAGGACCCGCAGTTCTTC

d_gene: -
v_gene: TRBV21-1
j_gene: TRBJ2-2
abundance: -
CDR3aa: CASSKELRGASNTGELFF
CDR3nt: TGTGCCAGCAGCAAAGAGTTGCGGGGGGCCTCGAACACCGGGGAGCTGTTTTTT

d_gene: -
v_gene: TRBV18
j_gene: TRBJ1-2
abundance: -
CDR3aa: CASSPGTTTGYTF
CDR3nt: TGTGCCAGCTCACCAGGGACAACGACAGGCTACACCTTC

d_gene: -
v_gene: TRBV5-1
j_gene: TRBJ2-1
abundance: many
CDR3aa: CASSYLAGSSYNEQFF
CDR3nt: TGCGCCAGCAGCTACCTAGCAGGCAGCTCCTACAATGAGCAGTTCTTC

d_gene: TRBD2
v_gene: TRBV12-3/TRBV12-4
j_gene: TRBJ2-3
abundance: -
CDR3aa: CASSGGREADTQYF
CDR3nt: TGTGCCAGCAGTGGGGGGCGGGAGGCAGATACGCAGTATTTT

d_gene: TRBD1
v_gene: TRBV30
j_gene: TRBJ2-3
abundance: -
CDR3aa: CAWSVPGQGARDTQYF
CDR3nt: TGTGCCTGGAGTGTACCCGGACAGGGGGCGCGAGATACGCAGTATTTT

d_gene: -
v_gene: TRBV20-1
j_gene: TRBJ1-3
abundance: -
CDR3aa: CSARPSHGFTIYF
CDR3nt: TGCAGTGCTAGACCCAGCCACGGATTCACCATATATTTT

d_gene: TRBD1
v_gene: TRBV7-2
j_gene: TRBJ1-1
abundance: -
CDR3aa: CASSLPGGMRRAFF
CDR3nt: TGTGCCAGCAGCTTACCAGGGGGGATGAGGAGAGCTTTCTTT

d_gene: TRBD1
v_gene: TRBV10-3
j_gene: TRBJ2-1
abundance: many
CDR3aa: CAIKGQGVQFF
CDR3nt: TGTGCCATCAAAGGACAGGGCGTGCAGTTCTTC

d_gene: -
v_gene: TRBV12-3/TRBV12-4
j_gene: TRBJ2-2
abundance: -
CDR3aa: CASSPEEGASNTGELFF
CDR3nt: TGTGCCAGCAGTCCAGAGGAGGGTGCCTCGAACACCGGGGAGCTGTTTTTT

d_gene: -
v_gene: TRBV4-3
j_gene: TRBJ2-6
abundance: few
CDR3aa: CASSQDSRGAGANVLTF
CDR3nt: TGCGCCAGCAGCCAAGATTCACGAGGGGCGGGGGCCAACGTCCTGACTTTC

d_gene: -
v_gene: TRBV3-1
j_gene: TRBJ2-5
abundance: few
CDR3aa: CASSQPGLTQETQYF
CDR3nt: TGTGCCAGCAGCCAACCCGGACTAACCCAAGAGACCCAGTACTTC

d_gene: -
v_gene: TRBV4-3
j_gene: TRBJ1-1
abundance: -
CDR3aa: CASSQDHGVLDSMNTEAFF
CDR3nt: TGCGCCAGCAGCCAAGATCATGGGGTTTTAGACAGTATGAACACTGAAGCTTTCTTT

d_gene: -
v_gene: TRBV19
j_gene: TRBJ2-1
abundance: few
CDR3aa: CASSIASNNEQFF
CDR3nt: TGTGCCAGTAGTATTGCGTCTAACAATGAGCAGTTCTTC

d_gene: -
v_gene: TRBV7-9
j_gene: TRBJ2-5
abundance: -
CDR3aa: CASSGTPRGETQYF
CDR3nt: TGTGCCAGCAGCGGGACTCCCCGGGGAGAGACCCAGTACTTC

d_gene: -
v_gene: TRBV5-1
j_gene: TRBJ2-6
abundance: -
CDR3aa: CASSPNFSGANVLTF
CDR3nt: TGCGCCAGCAGCCCCAACTTCTCTGGGGCCAACGTCCTGACTTTC

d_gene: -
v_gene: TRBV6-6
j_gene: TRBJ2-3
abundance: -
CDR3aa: CASSSVAIVPAGASTDTQYF
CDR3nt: TGTGCCAGCAGTTCAGTGGCCATAGTTCCGGCGGGGGCCAGCACAGATACGCAGTATTTT

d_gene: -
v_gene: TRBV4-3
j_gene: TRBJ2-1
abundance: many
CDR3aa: CASSQEFGGYNEQFF
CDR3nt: TGCGCCAGCAGCCAAGAATTTGGAGGATACAATGAGCAGTTCTTC

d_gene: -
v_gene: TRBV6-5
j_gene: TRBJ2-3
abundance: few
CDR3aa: CASRRAEDTQYF
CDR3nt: TGTGCCAGCAGACGGGCCGAGGATACGCAGTATTTT

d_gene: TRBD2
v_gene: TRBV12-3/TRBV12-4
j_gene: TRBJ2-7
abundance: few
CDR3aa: CASSSLVLAGGPDEQYF
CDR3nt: TGTGCCAGCAGTTCCCTTGTCCTAGCGGGAGGGCCCGACGAGCAGTACTTC

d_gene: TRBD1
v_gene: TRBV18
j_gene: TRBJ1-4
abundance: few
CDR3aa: CASSPRQGRGEKLFF
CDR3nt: TGTGCCAGCTCACCTCGACAGGGACGGGGTGAAAAACTGTTTTTT

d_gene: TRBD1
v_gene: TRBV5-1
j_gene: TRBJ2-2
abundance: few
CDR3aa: CASSLAGTGDSNTGELFF
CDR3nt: TGCGCCAGCAGCTTGGCCGGGACAGGGGATTCCAACACCGGGGAGCTGTTTTTT

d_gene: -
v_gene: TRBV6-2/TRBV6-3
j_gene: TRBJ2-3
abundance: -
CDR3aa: CASSYLLDASSTDTQYF
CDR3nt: TGTGCCAGCAGTTATCTCTTGGACGCCTCTAGCACAGATACGCAGTATTTT

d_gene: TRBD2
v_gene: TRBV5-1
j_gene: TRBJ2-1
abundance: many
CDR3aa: CASSLAGGDNEQFF
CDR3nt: TGCGCCAGCAGCCTAGCGGGGGGGGACAATGAGCAGTTCTTC

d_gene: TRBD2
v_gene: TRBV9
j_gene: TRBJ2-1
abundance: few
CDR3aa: CASSVVASGGYNEQFF
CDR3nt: TGTGCCAGCAGCGTAGTGGCTAGCGGGGGTTACAATGAGCAGTTCTTC

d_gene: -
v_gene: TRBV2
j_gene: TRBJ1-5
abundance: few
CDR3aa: CASSANGETNQPQHF
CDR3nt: TGTGCCAGCAGTGCCAACGGGGAGACAAATCAGCCCCAGCATTTT

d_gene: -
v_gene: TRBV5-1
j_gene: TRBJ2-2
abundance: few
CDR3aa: CASSQGPSGTGELFF
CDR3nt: TGCGCCAGCAGCCAAGGACCTTCGGGCACCGGGGAGCTGTTTTTT

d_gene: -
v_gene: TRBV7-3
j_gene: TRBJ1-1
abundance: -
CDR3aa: CASSYGASTEAFF
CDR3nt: TGTGCCAGCAGCTACGGGGCGAGTACTGAAGCTTTCTTT

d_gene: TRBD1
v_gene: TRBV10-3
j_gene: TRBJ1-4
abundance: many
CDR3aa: CAISLTGASEKLFF
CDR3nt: TGTGCCATCAGTCTGACAGGGGCGAGTGAAAAACTGTTTTTT

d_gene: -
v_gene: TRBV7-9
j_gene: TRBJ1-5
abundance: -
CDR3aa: CASSLSRNQPQHF
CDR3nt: TGTGCCAGCAGCTTAAGTCGGAATCAGCCCCAGCATTTT

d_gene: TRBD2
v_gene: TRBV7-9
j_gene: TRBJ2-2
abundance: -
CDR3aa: CASVSGLAINTGELFF
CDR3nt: TGTGCCAGCGTCTCGGGACTAGCGATAAACACCGGGGAGCTGTTTTTT

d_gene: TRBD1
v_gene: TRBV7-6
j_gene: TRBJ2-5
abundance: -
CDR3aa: CASSDKPRTGEETQYF
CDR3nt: TGTGCCAGCAGCGACAAACCGAGGACAGGGGAAGAGACCCAGTACTTC

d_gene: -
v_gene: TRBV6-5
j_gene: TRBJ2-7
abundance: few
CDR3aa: CASSYDGGGTYEQYF
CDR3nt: TGTGCCAGCAGTTACGATGGGGGTGGGACCTACGAGCAGTACTTC

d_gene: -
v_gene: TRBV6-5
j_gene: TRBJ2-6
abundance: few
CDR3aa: CASSYFLSGLSGANVLTF
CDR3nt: TGTGCCAGCAGTTATTTTCTTTCGGGGCTCTCTGGGGCCAACGTCCTGACTTTC

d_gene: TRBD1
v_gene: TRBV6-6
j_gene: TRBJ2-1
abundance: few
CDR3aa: CAIPGQGANEQFF
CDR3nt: TGTGCCATCCCGGGACAGGGGGCGAATGAGCAGTTCTTC

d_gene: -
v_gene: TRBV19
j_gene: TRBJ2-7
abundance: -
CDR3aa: CASTGKTADGSYEQYF
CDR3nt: TGTGCCAGTACCGGGAAGACAGCCGACGGTTCCTACGAGCAGTACTTC

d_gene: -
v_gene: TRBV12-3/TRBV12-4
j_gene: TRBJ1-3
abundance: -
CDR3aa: CASSSLMFPGNTIYF
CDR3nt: TGTGCCAGCAGTTCCCTGATGTTCCCTGGAAACACCATATATTTT

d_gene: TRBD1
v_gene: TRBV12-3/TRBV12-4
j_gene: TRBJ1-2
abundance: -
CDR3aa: CASRRRGTGYGYTF
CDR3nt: TGTGCCAGCAGACGTCGTGGGACAGGCTATGGCTACACCTTC

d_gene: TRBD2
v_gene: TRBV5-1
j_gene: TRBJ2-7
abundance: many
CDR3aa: CASSSGTSGYEQYF
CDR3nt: TGCGCCAGCAGCTCCGGGACTAGCGGCTACGAGCAGTACTTC

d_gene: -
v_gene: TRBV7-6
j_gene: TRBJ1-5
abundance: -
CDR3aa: CASSENRVQPQHF
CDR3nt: TGTGCCAGCAGCGAAAACAGGGTTCAGCCCCAGCATTTT

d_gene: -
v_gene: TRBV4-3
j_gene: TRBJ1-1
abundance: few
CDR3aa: CASSQDRSREAFF
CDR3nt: TGCGCCAGCAGCCAAGATCGGAGCAGAGAAGCTTTCTTT

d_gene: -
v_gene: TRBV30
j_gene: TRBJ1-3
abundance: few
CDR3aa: CAWSVRGSGNTIYF
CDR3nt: TGTGCCTGGAGTGTGAGGGGTTCTGGAAACACCATATATTTT